These 29 T cell receptor beta chains came from one sample sequenced in a study of tumor and adjacent non-tumor tissue in lung cancer. The library came from three nested PCR rounds adapted from ARM-PCR protocols. Using its own MiXCR run on the multiplex PCR reads, TCRdb lists one record per CDR3 protein. The table has about 86,000 distinct CDR3 sequences, about 77% seen once; the top ten hold around a fifth. The template was RNA from unsorted bulk tissue. Distant lung tissue was collected more than 3 cm away from the tumor edge. Material: distant non-tumor lung tissue. Source of these receptors: a woman in her forties or fifties with non-small cell lung cancer.

Note on this clonotype: The CDR3 does not end in the conserved phenylalanine or tryptophan, so this is likely a read error. This rearrangement joins TRBV11-2 to TRBJ2-1; D is perhaps TRBD1 (5 bases). This CDR3 has 16 amino acids. Trimming took 9 bases from V and 5 from J, leaving 23 bases between them. Germline CDR1 is SGHAT and CDR2 is FQNNGV. DNA of the CDR3: TGTGCCAGTAGCCTCATGCAGGGATCTCCCCACAATGAGCAGTTCCTC. It is translated as CASSLMQGSPHNEQFL.

This chain connects TRBV9 to TRBJ2-5; D is perhaps TRBD1 or TRBD2 (5 bases each). The CDR3 is made up of 15 amino acids. The V end was cut by 4 bases, the J end by 4 bases, with 17 bases between. In germline, CDR1 is SGDLS, CDR2 YYNGEE. The CDR3 region has the DNA TGTGCCAGCAGCCTTCTGGGGCACGAGGGAGAGACCCAGTACTTC. Protein sequence: CASSLLGHEGETQYF.

V usage is TRBV6-1 and J usage is TRBJ2-7, with 10 positions matching TRBD2. With 7 bases clipped from V and 4 bases from J, the junction kept 13 bases outside the gene matches. The CDR3 covers 16 residues. Germline values: CDR1 MNHNS, CDR2 SASEGT. DNA for the CDR3: TGTGCCAGCACTGAGTCTAGCGGGAGTCCCTCATACGAGCAGTACTTC. Residues: CASTESSGSPSYEQYF.

Turning to this clonotype: An end of the junction differs from the germline gene, which may be a read error. V and J are TRBV4-1 and TRBJ2-7; TRBD1 matches 7 bases. Germline V lookup: CDR1 MGHRA, CDR2 YSYEKL. The CDR3 consists of 14 residues. The CDR3 DNA reads TGCGCCAGCAGCTATAGACAGGGTAGCTGGGAGCAGCACTTC. Translated: CASSYRQGSWEQHF.

V gene TRBV12-3 or TRBV12-4 combines with J gene TRBJ2-2; D is undetermined. V was trimmed by 6 bases and J by 10 bases, leaving 15 bases between them. The CDR3 consists of 13 residues. The CDR3 nucleotides are TGTGCCAGCAGCCCGGACGCCACCAAGGAGCTGTTTTTT. This translates into CASSPDATKELFF.

Of note for this clonotype: Because it lacks the conserved phenylalanine or tryptophan at the end, this CDR3 is likely a read error. The chain uses TRBV11-2 and TRBJ2-7; D not resolved. This CDR3 comprises 13 residues. Germline CDR1 is SGHAT and CDR2 is FQNNGV. Trimming stripped 3 bases from V and 8 bases from J, with 14 bases between. Here the CDR3 DNA reads TGTGCCAGCAGCTTGGAGTCTAAAGCTCAGCAGTACTCC. This encodes CASSLESKAQQYS.

The chain links TRBV6-1 to TRBJ2-1; 9 nucleotides match TRBD2. The CDR3 runs 15 residues. V lost 7 bases to trimming and J lost 6 bases; unmatched junction nucleotides: 10. Germline V CDR1 and CDR2: MNHNS, SASEGT. The CDR3 region has the DNA TGTGCCAGCAACACCGGACAAGCGGGAGGCAATGAGCAGTTCTTC. Its translation is CASNTGQAGGNEQFF.

The chain carries TRBV5-4 and TRBJ2-1; a weak D match, TRBD2 (6 bases). Trimming left V 5 bases short and J 9 bases short, with 15 bases between. The CDR3 spans 13 residues. Germline loops: CDR1 SGHNT, CDR2 YYREEE (reference sequence). In nucleotides, the CDR3 is TGTGCCAGCAGACCCTGGGGGAGGTCTGAGCAGTTCTTC. Translation gives CASRPWGRSEQFF.

On this clonotype itself: Mismatch with germline at one junction end may stem from a read error. The chain has TRBV12-3 or TRBV12-4 and TRBJ2-1; D perhaps matches TRBD2 (5 bases). The CDR3 length is 12 residues. Here the CDR3 DNA reads TGTGCCAGTAGTTTCGATGGGTGGGAGCACTTCTTC. Translating gives CASSFDGWEHFF.

This clonotype was counted at least ten times. This rearrangement joins TRBV21-1 to TRBJ2-3; the table's D gene call, TRBD2, was not cross checked with the DNA. TRBV21-1 is flagged as a pseudogene. The CDR3 has 19 amino acids. As DNA, the CDR3 is TGTGCCAGCAGCAAAGCAAAGGCTAGCGGGACCCTTAGCACAGATACGCAGTATTTT. As protein: CASSKAKASGTLSTDTQYF.

As to this clonotype: The junction departs from germline at one end; a sequencing error may be responsible. In nucleotides, the CDR3 is TGTGTCAGCAGCTTAGTTAGGGACAGCTGCGAGCAGTCCTTC. Translating gives CVSSLVRDSCEQSF. V gene TRBV11-2 combines with J gene TRBJ2-7; 7 bases line up with TRBD1. The CDR3 contains 14 residues. Per germline, CDR1 SGHAT and CDR2 FQNNGV.

The rearrangement links TRBV6-1 to TRBJ1-5; no clear D gene. CDR1 MNHNS and CDR2 SASEGT come from the germline V gene. V gave up 11 bases and J gave up 12 bases, with 17 bases separating them. The CDR3 is made up of 11 amino acids. CDR3 nucleotide sequence: TGTGCCCGGAGTGGCCGCCAGATCCAGCATTTT. Protein: CARSGRQIQHF.

Comments on this clonotype: The junction does not match germline at one end; this may be a read error. The gene calls are TRBV29-1 and TRBJ1-6, with D possibly being TRBD1 (6 bases). The CDR3 sequence is 12 residues long. Germline CDR1 SQVTM, CDR2 ANQGSEA. CDR3 residues: CSSGHTNSLLHF. The CDR3 coding sequence is TGCAGTTCGGGACACACTAACTCACTCCTCCACTTT. Based on the CDR3 plus reference TRBV29-1 and TRBJ1-6, the full variable domain is SAVISQKPSRDICQRGTSLTIQCQVDSQVTMMFWYRQQPGQSLTLIATANQGSEATYESGFVIDKFPISRPNLTFSTLTVSNMSPEDSSIYLCSSGHTNSLLHFGNGTRLTVT.

This clonotype came up once. This likely comes from a read error, as the CDR3 has no conserved phenylalanine or tryptophan at its end. This chain joins TRBV29-1 and TRBJ2-7; 9 bases line up with TRBD1. Looked up from germline, CDR1 is SQVTM and CDR2 is ANQGSEA. The CDR3 covers 13 residues. The V gene end was trimmed by 8 bases and the J gene end by 6 bases; junction bases not matched to a gene: 11. The CDR3 bases are TGCAGCCTTGCGGCGGGACAGGGTATCGAGCAGTACCTC. This codes for CSLAAGQGIEQYL.

This clonotype is medium-sized (0.01 to 0.1%) in the sample. V gene TRBV29-1 combines with J gene TRBJ2-3; 14 positions agree with TRBD2. CDR1 is SQVTM, CDR2 ANQGSEA, per germline. The J segment lost 5 bases and the V segment lost 5 bases, leaving 9 bases of the junction unmatched. The CDR3 sequence is 16 residues long. Written as DNA, the CDR3 is TGCAGCGTTCCGAAGGGACTAGCGGGAGTAGGAGATACGCAGTATTTT. This gives the protein CSVPKGLAGVGDTQYF.

The V gene is TRBV10-1, the J gene TRBJ2-3; TRBD2 might be the D (6 bases). Deletions cut 2 bases from V and 4 bases from J, with 13 bases between. CDR1 and CDR2 from the germline V gene are WNHNN and SYGVQD (reference sequence). This CDR3 contains 15 residues. This chain's CDR3 is CASSEPGVIADTQYF. The DNA for the CDR3 is TGCGCCAGCAGTGAGCCGGGGGTGATTGCAGATACGCAGTATTTT.

With respect to this clonotype: The germline gene is not matched at one end of the junction; a read error may be the cause. The genes are TRBV12-3 or TRBV12-4 and TRBJ2-2, with 9 bases lining up with TRBD1. The CDR3 spans 16 residues. CDR3 sequence (DNA): TGTGGCAGCAGTTTAGGGACAGGGACAAACTCCGGGGAGCTGGTTTTT. It codes for CGSSLGTGTNSGELVF.

In this sample, this clonotype turned up a few times. Germline and junction disagree at one end, which may indicate a read error. The chain couples TRBV5-1 to TRBJ2-1; D is undetermined. The germline V gene has CDR1 SGHRS and CDR2 YFSETQ. The CDR3 extends over 15 amino acids. Here the CDR3 reads CASSLGRSSYDEQFF. CDR3 sequence (DNA): TGCGCCAGCAGCTTGGGTCGGAGCTCCTACGATGAGCAGTTCTTC.

Turning to this clonotype: One end of the junction fails to match germline, which may point to a read error. This chain connects TRBV5-4 to TRBJ1-6; D gene unclear. Germline V gene sequence: CDR1 SGHNT, CDR2 YYREEE (reference sequence). CDR3 length: 16 residues. The CDR3 region has the DNA TGTGCCAGCTGCTTGTTAGGAGCTCGAAAGAATTCACCCCTCCTCTTT. Encoded protein: CASCLLGARKNSPLLF.

Details on this clonotype: Mismatch with germline at one junction end may stem from a read error. V gene TRBV6-5 combines with J gene TRBJ2-5; D gene unclear. The CDR3 totals 15 residues. CDR1 and CDR2 from the germline V gene are MNHEY and SVGAGI. CDR3 nucleotide sequence: TGTGCCAACACCCCCCTCTGGAGCACCCAAGAGAGCCAGTACTTC. Translation gives CANTPLWSTQESQYF.

This clonotype has more than one count but fewer than ten. Mismatch with germline at one junction end may stem from a read error. The chain couples TRBV11-2 to TRBJ1-1; D is perhaps TRBD1 (6 bases). Germline V CDR1 and CDR2: SGHAT, FQNNGV. There are 13 residues in the CDR3. The DNA of the CDR3 is TGTGCCAGCAGCCTTCGACAGGAGACTGAAGTTTTCTTT. Its protein product is CASSLRQETEVFF.

Note on this clonotype: A junction boundary mismatches the germline segment, possibly from a read error. This chain joins TRBV12-3 or TRBV12-4 and TRBJ1-1; 7 bases are shared with TRBD1. The CDR3 covers 14 residues. The CDR3 protein is CASSQTGLNTEVFF. The CDR3 coding sequence is TGTGCCAGCAGTCAGACAGGGCTGAACACTGAAGTTTTCTTT.

The chain has TRBV11-2 and TRBJ2-3; tentatively, D is TRBD2 (5 bases). CDR1 and CDR2 (germline): SGHAT, FQNNGV. V was shortened by 1 base and J by 12 bases, with 23 bases between the two germline ends. The CDR3 spans 16 residues. CDR3 coding DNA: TGTGCCAGCAGCTTAGGGGTCCTAACTAGTACAGATGCACAGTATTTT. This codes for CASSLGVLTSTDAQYF.

On this clonotype: At one end the junction does not follow the germline gene, possibly because of a read error. The chain uses TRBV11-2 and TRBJ2-7, with TRBD2 identical over 8 bases. Germline CDR1 is SGHAT and CDR2 is FQNNGV. The CDR3 sequence is 15 residues long. The CDR3 sequence: CASSPQLADPYEQYF. The CDR3 DNA reads TGTGCCAGCAGCCCGCAACTAGCGGATCCCTACGAGCAATACTTC. Variable domain in full (rest from reference TRBV11-2 and TRBJ2-7): EAGVAQSPRYKIIEKRQSVAFWCNPISGHATLYWYQQILGQGPKLLIQFQNNGVVDDSQLPKDRFSAERLKGVDSTLKIQPAKLEDSAVYLCASSPQLADPYEQYFGPGTRLTVT.

Points on this clonotype: A junction boundary mismatches the germline segment, possibly from a read error. The gene calls are TRBV30 and TRBJ1-3; D not certain. Looked up from germline, CDR1 is GTSNPN and CDR2 is SVGIG (reference sequence). The CDR3 is 12 amino acids. The CDR3, as DNA: TGTGCCCGGAGTGTATCGGGCCAAATCATATATTTT. It encodes CARSVSGQIIYF.

This clonotype was detected only a few times. A junction end diverges from the germline sequence, so it may reflect a read error. The chain recombines TRBV5-1 with TRBJ1-2; 10 bases match TRBD1. The CDR3 is 13 residues long. The germline V gene has CDR1 SGHRS and CDR2 YFSETQ. The CDR3 DNA sequence: TGCGCCAGCAGCTCTGGACAGGGGGTTGGCTACACGTTC. As protein: CASSSGQGVGYTF.

This clonotype was recorded once. Sequence at one end of the junction differs from germline and may be a read error. The chain joins TRBV12-3 or TRBV12-4 to TRBJ1-2; D is undetermined. This CDR3 contains 14 residues. CDR3 in amino acids: CANSLVDLTEGYAF. The CDR3 region has the DNA TGTGCCAACAGCCTCGTGGACCTCACGGAAGGCTACGCCTTC.

About this clonotype itself: This CDR3 fails to terminate in the conserved phenylalanine or tryptophan, so it likely reflects a read error. J is TRBJ2-1 and V is TRBV11-2, with D hard to call. There are 14 residues in the CDR3. The V gene's germline CDR1 is SGHAT and CDR2 FQNNGV. The CDR3 here is CASTVSSIYDEQFL. The DNA for the CDR3 is TGTGCCAGCACCGTTAGCAGTATCTACGATGAGCAGTTCTTA.

CDR3 amino acids: CASSFENRGVQHF. The CDR3 DNA follows: TGTGCCAGCAGCTTTGAGAACCGGGGGGTCCAGCATTTT. V is TRBV11-2 and J is TRBJ1-5; weak D call: TRBD1 (5 bases). Germline CDR1 reads SGHAT; CDR2 reads FQNNGV. Trimming stripped 3 bases from V and 12 bases from J, with 15 bases between. The CDR3 loop spans 13 amino acids. The whole variable domain, filled in from reference TRBV11-2 and TRBJ1-5, reads EAGVAQSPRYKIIEKRQSVAFWCNPISGHATLYWYQQILGQGPKLLIQFQNNGVVDDSQLPKDRFSAERLKGVDSTLKIQPAKLEDSAVYLCASSFENRGVQHFGDGTRLSIL.